Here is one T cell receptor (beta chain) with its context. Antigen unknown. These data belong to a study of T cell repertoires in cytomegalovirus infection. Study context: Indicated by public TCR beta signatures were CMV infection and matching HLA type.

Trimming left V 0 bases short and J 7 bases short, with 10 bases between. The CDR3 loop spans 15 amino acids. CDR1 is MNHEY and CDR2 is SVGEGT in the germline V gene. General study points: The response measured ex vivo was dominated by TCR beta clonotypes (HLA-C-restricted and CMV-specific). Pooled public TCR beta family frequency picked out CMV carriers with the relevant HLA.

MiXCR was run by TCRdb on the reads, yielding one entry per CDR3 protein. The sample lists a few hundred thousand distinct CDR3 sequences, around a tenth occurring once. The receptor's source is a human donor in good health (CMV status not recorded). Some clones in this sample may be carry-over from other donors' samples. The chain has TRBV6-2 or TRBV6-3 and TRBJ1-6; TRBD1 might be the D (6 bases). Sequencing input: PBMCs. CDR3 loop: CASSYSGAKNSPLHF. Here the CDR3 DNA reads TGTGCCAGCAGTTACTCGGGGGCGAAAAATTCACCCCTCCACTTT.